What follows is one T cell receptor beta chain and its context. The antigen is not known. Sequencing used immunoSEQ version 4 in survey mode. The data were produced by immunoSEQ multiplex PCR, yet TCRdb's version contains in-frame clones alone and is incomplete. The table shows about 39,000 clones, with about 83% occurring only once. J lost 9 bases, V lost 0 bases, and 12 bases had no gene match. The germline V gene has CDR1 MNHEY and CDR2 SMNVEV (reference sequence). The CDR3 is made up of 16 amino acids. The entry originates in a study of persistence of HIV-infected CD4 T cells. Study information: Suppressive ART had lasted a median of roughly eight years. Study-wide results and limits: CMV- and Gag-responding cells had lower TCRbeta richness than CD3/CD28-responding cells.

The stimulus was an HIV-1 Gag 15-mer peptide pool, about 1 ug/peptide/mL. Memory cells lacking CD40L and CD69 with high CD45RO were sorted. Donors were HIV-1-infected adults who began suppressive ART during chronic infection. This material consisted of cultured CD4+ T cells from PBMCs, taken from a patient who received antiretroviral therapy. The sequence was obtained from an adult with HIV. The donor label of this sample is uncertain. This rearrangement joins TRBV27 to TRBJ2-3; 7 bases align to TRBD2. CDR3 sequence reads: CASSLSIASGTGTQYF. The CDR3 coding sequence is TGTGCCAGCAGTTTATCGATCGCTAGCGGAACCGGGACGCAGTATTTT.